The present T cell receptor (beta chain) was sequenced within a study of a mutant IDH1 vaccine in newly diagnosed glioma. Study in general: Beginning 4-6 weeks after radiotherapy alone, or with temozolomide cycles, vaccination took place. Every participant had undergone radiotherapy, temozolomide, or both before, and most underwent both.

Comments on this clone: The antigen remains unidentified.

Time point noted: week 35, safety follow-up. Every vaccination contained 300 ug of the mutant IDH1 20-mer peptide and was paired with topical imiquimod. Trimming removed 6 bases from V and 0 bases from J; junction bases left unmatched: 14. The V gene's germline CDR1 is KGHSH and CDR2 LQKENI. CDR3 length: 18 amino acids. TCRdb's copy holds only in-frame clones and misses some; the assay was immunoSEQ multiplex PCR. The sample gives about 54,000 clones, around 80% of which show up once; roughly 4% is in the top ten. The chain employs TRBV18 and TRBJ1-5; 7 positions agree with TRBD1. The starting material was PBMCs, obtained from a glioma patient whose treatment included an IDH1 peptide vaccine. The clonotype originates from a woman under 30 with glioma. The CDR3 loop reads CASSLLGGGEYSNQPQHF. In DNA, the CDR3 is TGTGCCAGCTCGCTCCTTGGAGGGGGCGAATATAGCAATCAGCCCCAGCATTTT.